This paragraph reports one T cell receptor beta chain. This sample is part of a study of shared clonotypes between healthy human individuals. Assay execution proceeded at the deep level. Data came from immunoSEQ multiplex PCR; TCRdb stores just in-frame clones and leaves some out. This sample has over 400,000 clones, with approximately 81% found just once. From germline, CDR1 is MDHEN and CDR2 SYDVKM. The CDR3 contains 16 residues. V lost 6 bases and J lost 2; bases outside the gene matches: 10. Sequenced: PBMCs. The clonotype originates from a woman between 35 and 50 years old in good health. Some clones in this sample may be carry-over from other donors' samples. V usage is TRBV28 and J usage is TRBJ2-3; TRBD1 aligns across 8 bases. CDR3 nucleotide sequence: TGTGCCAGCAGCCCAGGGGGCGGTCCGGACACAGATACGCAGTATTTT. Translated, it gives CASSPGGGPDTDTQYF.